One sample yielded the 13 T cell receptor beta chains listed below, sequenced in a study of glioma-infiltrating T cells. Using RNA template, CDR3s of TCR alpha and beta were amplified with iRepertoire arm-PCR. TCRdb ran MiXCR on the multiplex PCR reads and lists one entry per CDR3 protein. The profile covers more than 350,000 distinct CDR3 sequences, with around 38% appearing a single time and 12% taken by the ten largest. The material sequenced was glioma tissue, nonneoplastic brain tissue, or PBMCs (not recorded which). These receptor sequences come from a human donor with low-grade glioma or glioblastoma, undergoing nonglioma brain surgery, or in good health (not recorded which).

V and J are TRBV15 and TRBJ2-7, with 7 bases identical to TRBD2. CDR3 length equals 17 residues. Trimming cost V 5 bases and J 4 bases; bases outside gene matches: 17. Looked up from germline, CDR1 is LNHNV and CDR2 is YYDKDF (reference sequence). CDR3 nucleotides: TGTGCCACCAGCCCCCGAGAAGGAGCAGGGCGGGGGTACGAGCAGTACTTC. Translated, it gives CATSPREGAGRGYEQYF.

This chain uses TRBV20-1 with TRBJ2-7; D gene unclear. Trimming removed 5 bases from V and 2 bases from J, with 10 bases in between. The CDR3 has 12 residues. Germline V gene lookup returns CDR1 DFQATT and CDR2 SNEGSKA (reference sequence). The CDR3 DNA follows: TGCAGTGCTCAAGTGTCCCCCTACGAGCAGTACTTC. This codes for CSAQVSPYEQYF.

In the case of this clonotype: A much larger clone is a single base away; this may be a read error. The chain joins TRBV27 to TRBJ2-5; D possibly corresponds to TRBD1 (6 bases). In germline, CDR1 is MNHEY, CDR2 SMNVEV (reference sequence). There are 13 residues in the CDR3. The CDR3 spells CAISSSRGETQYF. CDR3 in DNA: TGTGCCATCAGTTCCTCCAGGGGAGAGACCCAGTACTTC.

The genes are TRBV4-3 and TRBJ2-7; 9 nucleotides match TRBD2. The V gene's germline CDR1 is LGHNA and CDR2 YSLEER. V lost 0 bases to trimming and J lost 3 bases; unmatched junction nucleotides: 6. The CDR3 consists of 16 residues. The CDR3 reads CASSQDWASGIYEQYF. CDR3 nucleotide sequence: TGCGCCAGCAGCCAAGATTGGGCTAGCGGGATCTACGAGCAGTACTTC.

Worth noting for this clonotype: Being one base from a much bigger clone, this may be a read error. V is TRBV27 and J is TRBJ2-1; TRBD2 might be the D (6 bases). CDR3 length: 16 amino acids. Deletions cut 5 bases from V and 0 bases from J, with 14 bases between. The germline gives CDR1 MNHEY, CDR2 SMNVEV (reference sequence). CDR3 nucleotide sequence: TGTGCCAGCAGTATAATAGCGGCAAGCTCCTACAATGAGCAGTTCTTC. Translating it yields CASSIIAASSYNEQFF.

Turning to this clonotype: Here the CDR3 omits its conserved ending phenylalanine or tryptophan, so a read error is the likely source. The V and J genes are TRBV7-2 and TRBJ2-7, with D unclear. CDR1 is SGHTA and CDR2 is FQGNSA in the germline V gene. There are 14 residues in the CDR3. V lost 1 base to trimming and J lost 2 bases, with 9 bases between them. The CDR3 DNA reads TGTGCCAGCAGCTTAGAGTTTATCCCCTACGAGCAGTACCTC. This translates into CASSLEFIPYEQYL.

This clonotype was seen ten or more times. V usage is TRBV27 and J usage is TRBJ1-1; D unresolved. Germline-derived CDR1 and CDR2 are MNHEY and SMNVEV (reference sequence). Trimming stripped 2 bases from V and 1 base from J, with 8 bases between. This CDR3 is built from 14 residues. CDR3 DNA: TGTGCCAGCAGTTTAAACCGTCAGAACACTGAAGCTTTCTTT. It encodes CASSLNRQNTEAFF.

In regard to this clonotype: This could be a read error, since a much larger clone is one nucleotide away. The chain combines TRBV20-1 with TRBJ2-3, with 9 bases that match TRBD2. Unmatched junction bases numbered 7, after V lost 7 bases and J lost 2 bases. The length of the CDR3 is 14 residues. Germline V gives CDR1 DFQATT, CDR2 SNEGSKA (reference sequence). DNA of the CDR3: TGCAGTGACCGGCTAGCGGGGTTCACAGATACGCAGTATTTT. This codes for CSDRLAGFTDTQYF.

This rearrangement joins TRBV20-1 to TRBJ1-4; the D is unclear. This CDR3 is built from 13 residues. V shed 7 bases and J shed 5 bases, with 14 bases lying between them. Looked up from germline, CDR1 is DFQATT and CDR2 is SNEGSKA (reference sequence). This CDR3 reads CSVKDGRNEKLFF. DNA for the CDR3: TGCAGTGTTAAGGACGGGAGGAATGAAAAACTGTTTTTT.

This clonotype was seen a handful of times. V usage is TRBV4-1 and J usage is TRBJ2-1, with 10 nucleotides matching TRBD2. The CDR3 sequence is 16 residues long. The ends lost 1 base at V and 4 bases at J; junction bases unmatched: 4. The germline CDR1 and CDR2 sequences are MGHRA and YSYEKL. The CDR3 coding sequence is TGCGCCAGCAGCCAAGCCGGGACTAGCGCTTACAATGAGCAGTTCTTC. Its translation: CASSQAGTSAYNEQFF.

On this clonotype: This may be a read error, as it is one base from a much larger clone. The rearrangement joins TRBV27 to TRBJ2-2; 8 nucleotides line up with TRBD1. Germline values: CDR1 MNHEY, CDR2 SMNVEV (reference sequence). The length of the CDR3 is 16 residues. The CDR3 protein is CASSPPRGQFTRELFF. In nucleotides, the CDR3 is TGTGCCAGCAGTCCGCCCAGGGGGCAGTTCACCCGGGAGCTGTTTTTT.

As to this clonotype: A much larger clone lies a single base off, so this may be a read error. The V gene is TRBV6-2 or TRBV6-3, the J gene TRBJ2-7; 10 bases match TRBD1. The trim removed 7 bases at V and 3 bases at J, leaving 6 bases unmatched. The CDR3 spans 14 residues. CDR1 is MNHEY, CDR2 SVGEGT, per germline. DNA for the CDR3: TGTGCCAGCAAACGGACAGGGGGAAGCTACGAGCAGTACTTC. Amino acid sequence: CASKRTGGSYEQYF.

The chain links TRBV27 to TRBJ2-1; D is unresolved. Trimming left V 8 bases short and J 6 bases short, with 14 bases between. This CDR3 has 13 amino acids. The germline V gene has CDR1 MNHEY and CDR2 SMNVEV (reference sequence). The CDR3 sequence: CASGATGCNEQFF. The CDR3 bases are TGTGCCAGCGGAGCCACCGGTTGCAATGAGCAGTTCTTC.